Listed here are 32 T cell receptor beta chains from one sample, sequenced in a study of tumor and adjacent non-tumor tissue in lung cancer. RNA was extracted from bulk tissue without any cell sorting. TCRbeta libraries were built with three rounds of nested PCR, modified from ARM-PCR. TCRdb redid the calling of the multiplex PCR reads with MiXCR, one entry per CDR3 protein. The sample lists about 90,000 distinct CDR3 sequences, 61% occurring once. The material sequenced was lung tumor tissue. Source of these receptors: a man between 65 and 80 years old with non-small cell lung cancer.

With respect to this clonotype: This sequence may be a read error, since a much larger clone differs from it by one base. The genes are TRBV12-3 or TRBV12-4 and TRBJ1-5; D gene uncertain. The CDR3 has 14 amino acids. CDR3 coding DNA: TGTGCCAGCAGTTTAGGGTATAGCAATCAGCTCCAGCATTTT. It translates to CASSLGYSNQLQHF.

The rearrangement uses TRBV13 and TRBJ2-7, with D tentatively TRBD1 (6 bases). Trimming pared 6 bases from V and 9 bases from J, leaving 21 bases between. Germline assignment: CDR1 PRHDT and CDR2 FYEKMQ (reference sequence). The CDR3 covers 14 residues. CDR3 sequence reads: CASSRGQSSMGQYF. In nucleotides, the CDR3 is TGTGCCAGCAGTCGAGGACAGTCGTCAATGGGGCAGTACTTC.

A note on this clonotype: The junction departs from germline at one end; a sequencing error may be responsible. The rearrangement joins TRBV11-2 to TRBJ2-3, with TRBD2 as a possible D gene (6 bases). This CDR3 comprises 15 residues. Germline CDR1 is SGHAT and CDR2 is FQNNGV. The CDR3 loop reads CVSSLEAGTPDTQFF. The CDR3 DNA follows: TGTGTCAGCAGCTTAGAAGCGGGTACCCCAGATACGCAGTTTTTT.

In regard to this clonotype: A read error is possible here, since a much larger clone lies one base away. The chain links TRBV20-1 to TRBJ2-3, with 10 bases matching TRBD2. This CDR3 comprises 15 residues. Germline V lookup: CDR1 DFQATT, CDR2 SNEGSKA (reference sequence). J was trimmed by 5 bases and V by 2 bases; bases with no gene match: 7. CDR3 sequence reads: CSARPSGGSRDTQYF. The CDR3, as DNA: TGCAGTGCTAGACCTAGCGGGGGAAGTAGAGATACGCAGTATTTT.

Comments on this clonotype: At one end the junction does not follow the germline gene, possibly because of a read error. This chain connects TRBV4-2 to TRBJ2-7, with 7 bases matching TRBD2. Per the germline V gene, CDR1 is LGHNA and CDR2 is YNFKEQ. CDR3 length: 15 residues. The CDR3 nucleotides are TGTGCCAGCAACCAAATGTCTAGCGGACCCTACGAGCAGTGCTTC. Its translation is CASNQMSSGPYEQCF.

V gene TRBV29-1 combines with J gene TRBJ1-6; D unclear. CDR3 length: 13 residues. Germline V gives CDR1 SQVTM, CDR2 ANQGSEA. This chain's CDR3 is CGFRAGLSSPLHF. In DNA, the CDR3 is TGCGGCTTCAGAGCGGGGTTAAGTTCACCCCTCCACTTT. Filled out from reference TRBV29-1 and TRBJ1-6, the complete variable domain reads SAVISQKPSRDICQRGTSLTIQCQVDSQVTMMFWYRQQPGQSLTLIATANQGSEATYESGFVIDKFPISRPNLTFSTLTVSNMSPEDSSIYLCGFRAGLSSPLHFGNGTRLTVT.

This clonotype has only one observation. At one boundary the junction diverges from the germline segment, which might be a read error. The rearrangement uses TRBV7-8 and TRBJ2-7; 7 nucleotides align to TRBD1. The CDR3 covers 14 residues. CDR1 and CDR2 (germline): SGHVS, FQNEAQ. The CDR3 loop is CDSSSVGTAYQQYF. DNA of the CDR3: TGTGACAGCAGCTCGGTCGGGACAGCCTACCAGCAGTACTTC.

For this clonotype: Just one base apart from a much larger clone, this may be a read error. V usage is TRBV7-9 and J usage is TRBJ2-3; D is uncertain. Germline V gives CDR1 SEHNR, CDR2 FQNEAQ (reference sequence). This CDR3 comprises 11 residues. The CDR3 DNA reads TGTGCCAGCGGTCGCACAGATACGCTGTATTTT. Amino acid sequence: CASGRTDTLYF.

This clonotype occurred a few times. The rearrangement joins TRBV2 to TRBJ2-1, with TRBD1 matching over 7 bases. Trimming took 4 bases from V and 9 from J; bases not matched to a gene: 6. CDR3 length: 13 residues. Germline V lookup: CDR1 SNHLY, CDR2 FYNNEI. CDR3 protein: CASSVDRLGEQFF. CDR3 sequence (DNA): TGTGCCAGCAGTGTGGACAGGTTGGGTGAGCAGTTCTTC. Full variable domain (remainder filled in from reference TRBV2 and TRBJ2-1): EPEVTQTPSHQVTQMGQEVILRCVPISNHLYFYWYRQILGQKVEFLVSFYNNEISEKSEIFDDQFSVERPDGSNFTLKIRSTKLEDSAMYFCASSVDRLGEQFFGPGTRLTVL.

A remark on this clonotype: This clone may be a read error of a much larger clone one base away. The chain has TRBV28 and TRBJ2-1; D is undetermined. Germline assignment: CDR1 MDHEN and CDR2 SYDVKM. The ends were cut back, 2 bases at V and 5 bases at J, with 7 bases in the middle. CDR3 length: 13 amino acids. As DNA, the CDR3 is TGTGCCAGCAGTTTAAAAATTCACAATGAGCAGTTCTTC. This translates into CASSLKIHNEQFF.

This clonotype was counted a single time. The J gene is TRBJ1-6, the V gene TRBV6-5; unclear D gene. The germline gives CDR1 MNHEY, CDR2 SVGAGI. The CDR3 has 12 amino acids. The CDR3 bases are TGTCCTAGCGGGCTAGGTGATTCACCCCTCCACTTT. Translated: CPSGLGDSPLHF.

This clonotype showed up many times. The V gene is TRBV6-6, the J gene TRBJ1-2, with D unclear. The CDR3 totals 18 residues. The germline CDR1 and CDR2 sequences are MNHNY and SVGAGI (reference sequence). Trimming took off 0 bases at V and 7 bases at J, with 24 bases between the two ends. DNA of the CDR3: TGTGCCAGCAGTTACTCCCCAGGTCCGGTCTCCTATCGCTCTGGCTACACCTTC. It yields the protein CASSYSPGPVSYRSGYTF.

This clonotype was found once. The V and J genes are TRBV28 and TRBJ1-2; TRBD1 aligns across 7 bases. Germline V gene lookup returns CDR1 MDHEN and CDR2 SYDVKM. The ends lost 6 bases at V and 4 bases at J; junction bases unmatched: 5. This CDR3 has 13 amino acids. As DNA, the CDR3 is TGTGCCAGCAGCTGGGGACAGTTCTATGGCTACACCTTC. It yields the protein CASSWGQFYGYTF.

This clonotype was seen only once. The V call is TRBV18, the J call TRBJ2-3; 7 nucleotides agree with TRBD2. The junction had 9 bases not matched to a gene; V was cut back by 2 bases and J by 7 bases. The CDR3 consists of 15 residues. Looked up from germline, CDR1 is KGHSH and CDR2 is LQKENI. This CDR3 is CASSPEATSRHTQYF. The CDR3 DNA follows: TGTGCCAGCTCACCAGAGGCGACTAGCAGACATACGCAGTATTTT. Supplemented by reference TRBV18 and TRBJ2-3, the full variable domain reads NAGVMQNPRHLVRRRGQEARLRCSPMKGHSHVYWYRQLPEEGLKFMVYLQKENIIDESGMPKERFSAEFPKEGPSILRIQQVVRGDSAAYFCASSPEATSRHTQYFGPGTRLTVL.

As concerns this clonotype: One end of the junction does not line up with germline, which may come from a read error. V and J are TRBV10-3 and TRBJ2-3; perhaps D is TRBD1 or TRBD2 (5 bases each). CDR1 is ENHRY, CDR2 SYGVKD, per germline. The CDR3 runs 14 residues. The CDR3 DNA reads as TGTGCCATCAGGGACGACCAGAGGGGAGATACGCGGTATTTT. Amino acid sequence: CAIRDDQRGDTRYF.

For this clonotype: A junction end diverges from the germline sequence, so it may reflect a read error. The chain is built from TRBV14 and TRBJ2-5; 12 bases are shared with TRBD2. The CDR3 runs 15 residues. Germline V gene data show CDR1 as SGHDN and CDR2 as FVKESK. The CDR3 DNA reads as TGTACCAGCAGCCAACCTAGCGGGGGGGGAGAGACCCAGTACTTC. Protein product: CTSSQPSGGGETQYF.

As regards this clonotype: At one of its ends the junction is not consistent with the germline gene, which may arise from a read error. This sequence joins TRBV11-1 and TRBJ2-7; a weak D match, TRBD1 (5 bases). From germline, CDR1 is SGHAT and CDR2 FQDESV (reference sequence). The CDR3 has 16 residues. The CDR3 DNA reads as TGTGCCAGCAGCCCAGGTCGAAACAGGAGCTCCTACGAGGAGTACTTT. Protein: CASSPGRNRSSYEEYF.

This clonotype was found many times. CDR3 region: CASSPGWENEQFF. CDR3 coding DNA: TGTGCCAGCAGTCCGGGGTGGGAAAATGAGCAGTTCTTC. This chain joins TRBV12-3 or TRBV12-4 and TRBJ2-1; TRBD2 is a possible D gene (5 bases). V was shortened by 5 bases and J by 7 bases, with 12 bases between the two germline ends. The CDR3 is 13 amino acids.

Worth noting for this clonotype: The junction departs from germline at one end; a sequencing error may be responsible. CDR3 amino acids: CACSLFAATNTGELFF. The DNA of the CDR3 is TGTGCCTGCAGCTTGTTCGCGGCCACGAACACCGGGGAGTTGTTTTTT. The chain couples TRBV11-2 to TRBJ2-2; a weak D match, TRBD2 (5 bases). Germline assignment: CDR1 SGHAT and CDR2 FQNNGV. This CDR3 region has 16 residues.

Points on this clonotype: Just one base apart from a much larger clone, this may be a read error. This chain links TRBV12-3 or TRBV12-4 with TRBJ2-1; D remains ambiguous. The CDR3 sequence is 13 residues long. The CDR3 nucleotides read TGTGTCAGCAGTTTAGGCCAGATAAATGAGCAGTTCTTC. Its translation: CVSSLGQINEQFF.

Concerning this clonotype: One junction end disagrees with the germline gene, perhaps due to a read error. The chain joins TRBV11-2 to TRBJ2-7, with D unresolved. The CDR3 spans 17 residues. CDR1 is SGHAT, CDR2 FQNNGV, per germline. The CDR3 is CANSLDLARRGSYELYF. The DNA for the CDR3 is TGTGCCAACAGCTTAGACTTGGCTCGTCGAGGCTCCTACGAGCTGTACTTC.

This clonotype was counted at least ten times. CDR3 DNA sequence: TGCAGTGTGGGAGGGCTAGCGGGAGGCGAGCAGTACTTC. Its translation is CSVGGLAGGEQYF. The chain uses TRBV20-1 and TRBJ2-7, with 11 bases identical to TRBD2. Unmatched junction bases numbered 8, after V lost 7 bases and J lost 6 bases. The CDR3 covers 13 residues. Per germline, CDR1 DFQATT and CDR2 SNEGSKA (reference sequence).

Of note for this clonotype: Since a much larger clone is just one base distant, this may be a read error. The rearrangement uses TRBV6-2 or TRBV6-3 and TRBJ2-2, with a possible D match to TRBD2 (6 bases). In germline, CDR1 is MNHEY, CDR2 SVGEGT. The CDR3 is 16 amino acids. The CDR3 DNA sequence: TGTGGCACCGCCCGTCGAGGCGGGACGAACACCGGGGAGCTGTTTTTT. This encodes CGTARRGGTNTGELFF.

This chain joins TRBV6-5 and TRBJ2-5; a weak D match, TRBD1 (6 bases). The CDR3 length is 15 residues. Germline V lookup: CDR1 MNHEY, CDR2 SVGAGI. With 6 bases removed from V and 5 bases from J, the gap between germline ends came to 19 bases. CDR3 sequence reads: CASSLRQVRSETQYF. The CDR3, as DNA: TGTGCCAGCAGCCTCCGACAGGTGCGTTCGGAGACCCAGTACTTC.

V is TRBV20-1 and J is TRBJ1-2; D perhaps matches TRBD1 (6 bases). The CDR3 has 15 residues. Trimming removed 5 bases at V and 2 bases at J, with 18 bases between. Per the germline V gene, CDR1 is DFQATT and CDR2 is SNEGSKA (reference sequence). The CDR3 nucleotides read TGCAGTGCTTCCCCCCGGGGAGGGGGAAACTATGGCTACACCTTC. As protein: CSASPRGGGNYGYTF.

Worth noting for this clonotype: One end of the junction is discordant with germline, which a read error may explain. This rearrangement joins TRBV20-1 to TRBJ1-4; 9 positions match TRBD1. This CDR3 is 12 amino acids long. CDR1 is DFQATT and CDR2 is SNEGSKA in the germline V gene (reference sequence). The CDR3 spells CSTRTTGGKLFF. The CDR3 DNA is TGCAGTACTAGGACGACAGGGGGGAAACTGTTTTTC.

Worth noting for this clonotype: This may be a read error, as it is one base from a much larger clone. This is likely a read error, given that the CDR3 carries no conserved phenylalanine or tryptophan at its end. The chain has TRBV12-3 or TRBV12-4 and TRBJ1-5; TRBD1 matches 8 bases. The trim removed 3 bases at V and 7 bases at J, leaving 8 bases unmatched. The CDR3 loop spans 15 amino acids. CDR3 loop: CASSFEAGGRQPQHS. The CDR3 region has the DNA TGTGCCAGCAGTTTTGAGGCAGGGGGCCGGCAGCCCCAGCATTCT.

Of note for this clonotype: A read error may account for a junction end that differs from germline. The DNA of the CDR3 is TGTGCCAGAAGATCCCCGGGCTATGGCTACACATTC. Residues: CARRSPGYGYTF. The chain is built from TRBV5-5 and TRBJ1-2; no clear D gene. The CDR3 sequence is 12 residues long. CDR1 SGHKS and CDR2 YYEKEE come from the germline V gene (reference sequence).

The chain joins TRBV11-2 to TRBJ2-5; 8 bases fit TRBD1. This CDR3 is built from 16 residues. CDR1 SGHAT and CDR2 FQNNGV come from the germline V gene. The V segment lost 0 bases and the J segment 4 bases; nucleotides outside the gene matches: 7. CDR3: CASSLDDRGFGETQYF. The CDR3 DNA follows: TGTGCCAGCAGCTTAGACGACAGGGGATTCGGAGAGACCCAGTACTTC.

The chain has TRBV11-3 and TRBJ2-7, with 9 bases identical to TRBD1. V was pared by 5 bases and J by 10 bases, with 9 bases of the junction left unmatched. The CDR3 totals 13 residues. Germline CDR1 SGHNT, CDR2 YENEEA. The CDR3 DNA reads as TGTGCCAGCAGCATGACAGGGGGAAGCGATCAGTACTTC. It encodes CASSMTGGSDQYF.

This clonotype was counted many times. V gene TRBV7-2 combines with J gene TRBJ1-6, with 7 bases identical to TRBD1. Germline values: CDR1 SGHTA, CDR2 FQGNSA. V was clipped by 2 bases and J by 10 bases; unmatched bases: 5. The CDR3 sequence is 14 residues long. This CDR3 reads CASSLTQGKSPLHF. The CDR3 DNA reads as TGTGCCAGCAGCTTAACACAGGGGAAATCACCCCTCCACTTT.

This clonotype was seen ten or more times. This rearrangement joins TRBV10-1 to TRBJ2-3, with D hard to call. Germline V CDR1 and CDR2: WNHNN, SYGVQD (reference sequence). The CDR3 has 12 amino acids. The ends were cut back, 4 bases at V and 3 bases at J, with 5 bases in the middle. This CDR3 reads CASSAGTDTQYF. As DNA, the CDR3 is TGCGCCAGCAGTGCCGGTACAGATACGCAGTATTTT.